The clone carrying this TCR beta chain was detected many times. The antigen is unknown. The study amplified the TCR beta CDR3 region from genomic DNA. This amplification was carried out by two rounds of multiplex PCR. The authors ran first-round PCR with primers specific to each TRBV and TRBJ gene. Using its own MiXCR run on the multiplex PCR reads, TCRdb lists one record per CDR3 protein. The sample carries about 17,000 distinct CDR3 sequences, approximately 15% recorded once. The record originates from a study of prognosis after radiotherapy for stage I lung cancer. Turning to the study itself: Recruiting of stage I non-small cell lung cancer patients into the study occurred between April 2018 and early 2019. None of the non-small cell lung cancer patients was considered medically operable. The study, taken as a whole, reports: It is unknown whether the expanded TCR clones recognize the tumor.

The receptor was isolated from a donor at least 50 years old with non-small cell lung cancer. Sequencing was performed on PBMCs, taken before or after stereotactic body radiation therapy (not recorded which).

CDR3 DNA sequence: TGTGCCAGCAGTTACTCAGCGGGGGGGTTATCTTCGGAGACCCAGTACTTC. Residues: CASSYSAGGLSSETQYF. This rearrangement joins TRBV6-5 to TRBJ2-5, with 10 nucleotides matching TRBD2. The ends lost 0 bases at V and 5 bases at J; junction bases unmatched: 9. Germline values: CDR1 MNHEY, CDR2 SVGAGI. The length of the CDR3 is 17 residues.